Presented here are 6 T cell receptor beta chains from one specimen sequenced in a study of T cell responses to AZD1222 COVID-19 vaccine. TCRdb's copy holds only in-frame clones and misses some; the assay was immunoSEQ multiplex PCR. The data show about 150,000 clones, with 87% seen just once and about a tenth held by the top ten. The sequences come from peripheral blood, collected 28 days after the second AZD1222 dose. The receptor source for this set is an adult who received the AZD1222 COVID-19 vaccine.

This clone has a single count. The V call is TRBV6-1, the J call TRBJ1-2; no clear D. V was trimmed by 2 bases and J by 7 bases, leaving 11 bases between them. The CDR3 has 13 residues. Germline-derived CDR1 and CDR2 are MNHNS and SASEGT. The CDR3 loop reads CASSERRSAGYTF. As DNA, the CDR3 is TGTGCCAGCAGTGAACGACGGAGTGCTGGCTACACCTTC.

The J gene is TRBJ1-1, the V gene TRBV7-9; a weak D match, TRBD1 (5 bases). Trimming took 2 bases from V and 5 from J, leaving 9 bases between them. Germline-derived CDR1 and CDR2 are SEHNR and FQNEAQ (reference sequence). This CDR3 is 13 amino acids long. CDR3 nucleotides: TGTGCCAGCAGCTTATCGGACAAAACTGAAGCTTTCTTT. The encoded protein is CASSLSDKTEAFF.

The chain is built from TRBV5-1 and TRBJ2-7, with D possibly being TRBD1 (5 bases). CDR3 length: 16 residues. V was shortened by 4 bases and J by 6 bases, with 23 bases between the two germline ends. Germline CDR1 and CDR2: SGHRS and YFSETQ. The CDR3 DNA sequence: TGCGCCAGCAGCCTTCTCCGACAGAAGGAAAGGGGCGAGCAGTACTTC. Its protein is CASSLLRQKERGEQYF.

This clone has ten or more counts. The rearrangement uses TRBV9 and TRBJ2-1; weak D call: TRBD2 (5 bases). V lost 3 bases and J 5 bases, leaving 12 bases between the germline ends. The CDR3 consists of 14 residues. The germline V gene encodes CDR1 SGDLS and CDR2 YYNGEE. This chain's CDR3 is CASSAEGLNNEQFF. In DNA form, the CDR3 reads TGTGCCAGCAGCGCCGAGGGCCTAAACAATGAGCAGTTCTTC.

The chain joins TRBV6-6 to TRBJ2-4; D perhaps matches TRBD2 (5 bases). The CDR3 is made up of 15 amino acids. Trimming left V 2 bases short and J 1 base short, with 9 bases between. Per germline, CDR1 MNHNY and CDR2 SVGAGI (reference sequence). CDR3 in amino acids: CASSYAGGAKNIQYF. The CDR3 region has the DNA TGTGCCAGCAGTTACGCGGGTGGGGCCAAAAACATTCAGTACTTC.

V and J are TRBV2 and TRBJ2-7; no reliable D call. The ends were cut back, 5 bases at V and 3 bases at J, with 11 bases in the middle. The CDR3 length is 13 residues. The germline V gene has CDR1 SNHLY and CDR2 FYNNEI. CDR3 sequence: CASSSGRFYEQYF. The CDR3 region has the DNA TGTGCCAGCAGTTCGGGCCGTTTCTACGAGCAGTACTTC.